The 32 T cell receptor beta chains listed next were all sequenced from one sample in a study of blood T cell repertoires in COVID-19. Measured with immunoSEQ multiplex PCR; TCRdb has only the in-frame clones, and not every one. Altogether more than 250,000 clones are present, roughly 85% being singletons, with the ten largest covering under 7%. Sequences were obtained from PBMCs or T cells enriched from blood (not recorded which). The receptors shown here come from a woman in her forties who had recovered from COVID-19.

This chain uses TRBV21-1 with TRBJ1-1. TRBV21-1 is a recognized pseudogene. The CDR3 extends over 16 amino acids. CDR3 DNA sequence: TGTGCCAGCAGCAAAGTTCCCCCCCGGGAGGGGACTGAAGCTTTCTTT. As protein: CASSKVPPREGTEAFF.

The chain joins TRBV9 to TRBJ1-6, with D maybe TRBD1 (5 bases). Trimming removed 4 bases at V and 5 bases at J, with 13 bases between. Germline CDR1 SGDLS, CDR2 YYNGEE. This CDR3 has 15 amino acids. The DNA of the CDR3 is TGTGCCAGCAGCTCGCGGGGGGGGGATAATTCACCCCTCCACTTT. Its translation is CASSSRGGDNSPLHF.

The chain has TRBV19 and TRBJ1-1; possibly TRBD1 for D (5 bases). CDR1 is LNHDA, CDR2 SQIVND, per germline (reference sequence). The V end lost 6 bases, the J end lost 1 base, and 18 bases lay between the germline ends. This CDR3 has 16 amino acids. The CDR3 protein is CASRLRPTVQNTEAFF. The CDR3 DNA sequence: TGTGCCAGTAGACTTAGGCCGACAGTCCAGAACACTGAAGCTTTCTTT.

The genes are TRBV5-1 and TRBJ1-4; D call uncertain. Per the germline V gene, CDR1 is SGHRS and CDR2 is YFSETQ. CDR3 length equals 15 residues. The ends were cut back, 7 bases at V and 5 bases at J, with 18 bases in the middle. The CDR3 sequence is CASGLGVTENEKLFF. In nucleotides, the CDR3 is TGCGCCAGCGGGTTGGGTGTTACAGAGAATGAAAAACTGTTTTTT.

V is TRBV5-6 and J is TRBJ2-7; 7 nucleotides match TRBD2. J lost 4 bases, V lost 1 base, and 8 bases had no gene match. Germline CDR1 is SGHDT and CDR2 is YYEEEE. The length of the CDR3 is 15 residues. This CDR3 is CASSLFAGAVYEQYF. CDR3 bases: TGTGCCAGCAGCTTGTTTGCGGGAGCCGTTTACGAGCAGTACTTC. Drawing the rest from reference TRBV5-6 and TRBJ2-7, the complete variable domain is DAGVTQSPTHLIKTRGQQVTLRCSPKSGHDTVSWYQQALGQGPQFIFQYYEEEERQRGNFPDRFSGHQFPNYSSELNVNALLLGDSALYLCASSLFAGAVYEQYFGPGTRLTVT.

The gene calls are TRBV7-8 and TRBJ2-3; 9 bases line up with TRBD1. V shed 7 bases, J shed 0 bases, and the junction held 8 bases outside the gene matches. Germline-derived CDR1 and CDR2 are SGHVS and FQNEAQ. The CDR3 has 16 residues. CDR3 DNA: TGTGCCAGCAACAACAGGGGGCGGGCTAGCACAGATACGCAGTATTTT. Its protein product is CASNNRGRASTDTQYF. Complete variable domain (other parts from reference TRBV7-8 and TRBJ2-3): GAGVSQSPRYKVAKRGQDVALRCDPISGHVSLFWYQQALGQGPEFLTYFQNEAQLDKSGLPSDRFFAERPEGSVSTLKIQRTQQEDSAVYLCASNNRGRASTDTQYFGPGTRLTVL.

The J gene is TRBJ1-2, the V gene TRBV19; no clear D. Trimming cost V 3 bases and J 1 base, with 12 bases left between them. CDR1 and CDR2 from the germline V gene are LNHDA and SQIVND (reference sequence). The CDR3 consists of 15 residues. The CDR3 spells CASSMAANLNYGYTF. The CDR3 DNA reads TGTGCCAGTAGTATGGCGGCAAATCTTAACTATGGCTACACCTTC.

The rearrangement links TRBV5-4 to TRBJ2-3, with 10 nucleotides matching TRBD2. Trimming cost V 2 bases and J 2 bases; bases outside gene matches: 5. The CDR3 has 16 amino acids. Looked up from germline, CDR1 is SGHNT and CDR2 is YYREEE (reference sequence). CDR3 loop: CASSFRLAGPTDTQYF. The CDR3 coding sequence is TGTGCCAGCAGCTTCCGACTAGCGGGCCCCACAGATACGCAGTATTTT.

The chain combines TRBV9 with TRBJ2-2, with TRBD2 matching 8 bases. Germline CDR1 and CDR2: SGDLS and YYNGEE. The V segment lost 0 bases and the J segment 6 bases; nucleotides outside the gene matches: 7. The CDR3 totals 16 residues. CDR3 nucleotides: TGTGCCAGCAGCGTAGGGGTAGCGGGAAGGTCCGGGGAGCTGTTTTTT. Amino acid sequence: CASSVGVAGRSGELFF.

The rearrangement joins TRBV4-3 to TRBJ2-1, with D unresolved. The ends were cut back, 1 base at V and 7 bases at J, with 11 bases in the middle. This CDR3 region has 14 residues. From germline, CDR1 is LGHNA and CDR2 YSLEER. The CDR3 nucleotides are TGCGCCAGCAGCCAAGGGGTTGCGGAAAATGAGCAGTTCTTC. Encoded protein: CASSQGVAENEQFF.

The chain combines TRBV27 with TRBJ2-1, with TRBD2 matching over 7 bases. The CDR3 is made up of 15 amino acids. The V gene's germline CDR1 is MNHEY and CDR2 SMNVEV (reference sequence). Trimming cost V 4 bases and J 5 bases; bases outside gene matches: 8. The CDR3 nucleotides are TGTGCCAGCAGTTCCCCGCAGCGGGGAAACAATGAGCAGTTCTTC. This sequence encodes CASSSPQRGNNEQFF.

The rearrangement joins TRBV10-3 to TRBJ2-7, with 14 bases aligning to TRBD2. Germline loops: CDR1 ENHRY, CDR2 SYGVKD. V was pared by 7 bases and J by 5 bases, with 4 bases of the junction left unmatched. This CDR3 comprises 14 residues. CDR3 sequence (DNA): TGTGCCATCAACGGACTAGCGGGAGGAAACGAGCAGTACTTC. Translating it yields CAINGLAGGNEQYF.

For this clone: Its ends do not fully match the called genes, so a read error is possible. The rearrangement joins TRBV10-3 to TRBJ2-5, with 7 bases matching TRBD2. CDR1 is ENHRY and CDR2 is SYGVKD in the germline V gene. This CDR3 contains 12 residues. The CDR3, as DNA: TGTGCCATCAGTGAGGCGGGAGAGGCCCAGTACTTC. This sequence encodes CAISEAGEAQYF.

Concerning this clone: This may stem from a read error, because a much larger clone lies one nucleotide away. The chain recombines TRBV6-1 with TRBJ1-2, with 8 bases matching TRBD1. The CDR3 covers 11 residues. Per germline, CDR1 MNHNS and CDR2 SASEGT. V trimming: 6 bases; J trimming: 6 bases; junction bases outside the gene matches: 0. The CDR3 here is CASRTGDGYTF. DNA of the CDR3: TGTGCCAGCAGGACAGGGGATGGCTACACCTTC.

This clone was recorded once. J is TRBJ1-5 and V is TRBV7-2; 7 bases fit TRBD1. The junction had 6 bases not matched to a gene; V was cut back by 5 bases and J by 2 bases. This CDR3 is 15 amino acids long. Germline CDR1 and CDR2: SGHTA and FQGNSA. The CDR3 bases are TGTGCCAGCAGCGTTACCGGGACAGGCAATCAGCCCCAGCATTTT. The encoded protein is CASSVTGTGNQPQHF. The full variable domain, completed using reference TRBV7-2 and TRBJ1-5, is GAGVSQSPSNKVTEKGKDVELRCDPISGHTALYWYRQSLGQGLEFLIYFQGNSAPDKSGLPSDRFSAERTGGSVSTLTIQRTQQEDSAVYLCASSVTGTGNQPQHFGDGTRLSIL.

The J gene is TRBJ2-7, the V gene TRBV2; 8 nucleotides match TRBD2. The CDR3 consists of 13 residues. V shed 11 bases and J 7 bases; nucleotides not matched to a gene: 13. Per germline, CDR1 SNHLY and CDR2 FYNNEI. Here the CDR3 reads CAGSAVVAGEQYF. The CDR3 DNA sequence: TGTGCCGGATCAGCGGTGGTAGCGGGGGAGCAGTACTTC.

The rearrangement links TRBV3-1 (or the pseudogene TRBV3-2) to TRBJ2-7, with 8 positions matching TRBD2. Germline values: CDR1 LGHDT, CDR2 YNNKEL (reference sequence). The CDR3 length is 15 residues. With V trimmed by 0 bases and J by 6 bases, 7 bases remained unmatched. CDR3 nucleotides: TGTGCCAGCAGCCAAGAACCGGGAGGGCTGGTCGAGCAGTACTTC. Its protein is CASSQEPGGLVEQYF.

CDR3 DNA sequence: TGTGCCAGCAGCTTAGTTCAGGGTTCGAGCTCTGGAAACACCATATATTTT. It is translated as CASSLVQGSSSGNTIYF. The chain couples TRBV11-2 to TRBJ1-3, with a weak D call TRBD1 (5 bases). The V gene's germline CDR1 is SGHAT and CDR2 FQNNGV. Trimming left V 1 base short and J 0 bases short, with 13 bases between. This CDR3 comprises 17 residues.

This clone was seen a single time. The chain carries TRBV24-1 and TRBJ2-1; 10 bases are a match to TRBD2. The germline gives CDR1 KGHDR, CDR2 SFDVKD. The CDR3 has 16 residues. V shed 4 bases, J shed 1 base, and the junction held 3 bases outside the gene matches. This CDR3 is CATSDSGRGSYNEQFF. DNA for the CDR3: TGTGCCACCAGTGACAGCGGGAGGGGGTCCTACAATGAGCAGTTCTTC.

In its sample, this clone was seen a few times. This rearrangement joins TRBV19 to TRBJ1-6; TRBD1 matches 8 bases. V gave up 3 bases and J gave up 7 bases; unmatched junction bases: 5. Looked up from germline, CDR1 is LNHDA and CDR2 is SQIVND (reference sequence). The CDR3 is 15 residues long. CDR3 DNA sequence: TGTGCCAGTAGTATCGGACAGGGAAGCAATTCACCCCTCCACTTT. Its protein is CASSIGQGSNSPLHF.

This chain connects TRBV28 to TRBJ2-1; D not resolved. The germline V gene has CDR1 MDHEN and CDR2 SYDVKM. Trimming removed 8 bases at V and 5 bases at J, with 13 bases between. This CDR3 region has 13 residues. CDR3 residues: CASHRIANNEQFF. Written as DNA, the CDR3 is TGTGCCAGCCATAGAATCGCTAACAATGAGCAGTTCTTC.

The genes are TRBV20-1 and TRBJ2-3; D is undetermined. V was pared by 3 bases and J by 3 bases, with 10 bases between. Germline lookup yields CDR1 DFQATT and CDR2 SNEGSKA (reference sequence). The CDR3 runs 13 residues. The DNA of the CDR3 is TGCAGTGCTAGTCCTCCAGCGACAGATACGCAGTATTTT. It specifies CSASPPATDTQYF.

The CDR3 here is CASSVMGGYGYTF. The CDR3 DNA reads TGTGCCAGCAGCGTAATGGGAGGCTATGGCTACACCTTC. This chain connects TRBV9 to TRBJ1-2, with no clear D. CDR1 and CDR2 from the germline V gene are SGDLS and YYNGEE. The length of the CDR3 is 13 residues. Trimming removed 1 base at V and 4 bases at J, with 8 bases between.

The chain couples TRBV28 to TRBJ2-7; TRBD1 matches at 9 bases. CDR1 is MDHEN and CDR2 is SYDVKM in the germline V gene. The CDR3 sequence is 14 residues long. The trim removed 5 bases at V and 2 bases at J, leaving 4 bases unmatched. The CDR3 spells CASSGDRATYEQYF. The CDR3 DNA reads TGTGCCAGCAGTGGGGACAGGGCCACCTACGAGCAGTACTTC.

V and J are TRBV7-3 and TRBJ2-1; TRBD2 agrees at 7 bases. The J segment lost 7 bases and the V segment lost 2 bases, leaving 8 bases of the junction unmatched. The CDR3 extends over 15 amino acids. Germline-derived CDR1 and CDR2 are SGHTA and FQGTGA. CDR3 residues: CASSLLAGVRNEQFF. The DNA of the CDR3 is TGTGCCAGCAGCTTACTCGCGGGAGTACGGAATGAGCAGTTCTTC.

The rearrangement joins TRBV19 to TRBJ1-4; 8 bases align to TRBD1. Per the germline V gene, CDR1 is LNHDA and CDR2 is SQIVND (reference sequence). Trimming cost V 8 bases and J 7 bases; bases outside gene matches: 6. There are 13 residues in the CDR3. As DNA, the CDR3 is TGTGCCAGTGGGCCGGACAGGGTTGAAAAACTGTTTTTT. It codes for CASGPDRVEKLFF.

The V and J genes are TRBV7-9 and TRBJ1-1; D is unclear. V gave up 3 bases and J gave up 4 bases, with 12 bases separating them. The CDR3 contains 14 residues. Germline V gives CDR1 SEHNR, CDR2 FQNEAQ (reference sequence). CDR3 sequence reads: CASSFREVRTEAFF. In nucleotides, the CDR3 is TGTGCCAGCAGCTTTAGAGAAGTTCGCACTGAAGCTTTCTTT.

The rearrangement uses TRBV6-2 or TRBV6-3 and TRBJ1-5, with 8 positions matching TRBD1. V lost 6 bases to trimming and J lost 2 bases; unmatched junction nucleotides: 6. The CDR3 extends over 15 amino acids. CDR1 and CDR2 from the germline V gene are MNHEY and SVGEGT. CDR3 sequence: CASSPGTGGNQPQHF. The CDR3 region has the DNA TGTGCCAGCAGCCCTGGGACAGGCGGCAATCAGCCCCAGCATTTT.

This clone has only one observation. The CDR3: CASSPSSGANVLTF. CDR3 bases: TGTGCCAGCAGTCCCTCCTCTGGGGCCAACGTCCTGACTTTC. The V gene is TRBV27, the J gene TRBJ2-6; D is undetermined. Germline CDR1 is MNHEY and CDR2 is SMNVEV (reference sequence). The CDR3 covers 14 residues. Trimming cost V 5 bases and J 0 bases, with 5 bases left between them.

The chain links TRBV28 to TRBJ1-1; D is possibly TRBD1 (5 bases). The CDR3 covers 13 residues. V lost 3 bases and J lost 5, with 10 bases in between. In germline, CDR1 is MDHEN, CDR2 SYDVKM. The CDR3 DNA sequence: TGTGCCAGCAGTTTTCCCTCAGGGACTGAAGCTTTCTTT. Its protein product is CASSFPSGTEAFF.

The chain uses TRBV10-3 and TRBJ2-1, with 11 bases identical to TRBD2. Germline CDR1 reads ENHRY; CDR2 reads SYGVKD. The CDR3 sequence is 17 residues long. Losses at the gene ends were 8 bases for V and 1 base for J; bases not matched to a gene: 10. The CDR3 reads CAIRAGLAGGSYNEQFF. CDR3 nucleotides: TGTGCCATCCGGGCCGGGCTAGCGGGAGGATCCTACAATGAGCAGTTCTTC.

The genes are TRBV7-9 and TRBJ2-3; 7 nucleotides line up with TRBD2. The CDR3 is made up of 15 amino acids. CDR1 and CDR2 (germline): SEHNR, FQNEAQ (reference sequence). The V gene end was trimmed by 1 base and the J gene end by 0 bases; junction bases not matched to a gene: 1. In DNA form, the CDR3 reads TGTGCCAGCAGCTTAGGGGACTACAGCACAGATACGCAGTATTTT. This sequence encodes CASSLGDYSTDTQYF.